A selection of T cell receptor beta chains follows, all from one sample in a study of cytomegalovirus exposure and HLA in healthy donors. Repertoires were generated with immunoSEQ multiplex PCR, while TCRdb's copy carries only in-frame clones and drops some. The repertoire includes 150,000 to 200,000 clones, 85% to 90% of them detected once, and 9% to 12% sits in the top ten. The sample comprised PBMCs. These receptors came from a woman aged 18-29 years in good health and CMV-seropositive. CDR3s include the opening cysteine and the closing phenylalanine or tryptophan. A D gene is named only where the DNA matches it firmly. Some rows have no size entry. The others give once, few or many, or a class for an expanded clone.

d_gene: NA; abundance: NA; j_gene: TRBJ2-3; v_gene: TRBV10-1; CDR3aa: CASSESAGRASTDTQYF; CDR3nt: TGCGCCAGCAGTGAGTCTGCGGGAAGGGCGAGCACAGATACGCAGTATTTT
d_gene: NA; abundance: NA; j_gene: TRBJ2-2; v_gene: TRBV4-3; CDR3aa: CASSQELVGRRTGELFF; CDR3nt: TGCGCCAGCAGCCAAGAGCTCGTAGGGAGGCGCACCGGGGAGCTGTTTTTT
d_gene: TRBD1; abundance: NA; j_gene: TRBJ1-3; v_gene: TRBV7-3; CDR3aa: CASSLSARGLGNTIYF; CDR3nt: TGTGCCAGCAGCTTATCGGCCAGGGGGCTTGGAAACACCATATATTTT
d_gene: TRBD1; abundance: NA; j_gene: TRBJ2-2; v_gene: TRBV7-9; CDR3aa: CASSFEQGGTGELFF; CDR3nt: TGTGCCAGCAGCTTCGAACAGGGGGGCACCGGGGAGCTGTTTTTT
d_gene: NA; abundance: NA; j_gene: TRBJ1-5; v_gene: TRBV6-7; CDR3aa: CASNQQGIGQPQHF; CDR3nt: TGTGCCAGCAATCAACAGGGTATCGGTCAGCCCCAGCATTTT
d_gene: NA; abundance: NA; j_gene: TRBJ1-2; v_gene: TRBV6-5; CDR3aa: CASSYGPRYGYTF; CDR3nt: TGTGCCAGCAGTTACGGCCCTCGCTATGGCTACACCTTC
d_gene: NA; abundance: NA; j_gene: TRBJ2-1; v_gene: TRBV30; CDR3aa: CAWSVQASYNEQFF; CDR3nt: TGTGCCTGGAGTGTCCAGGCCTCCTACAATGAGCAGTTCTTC
d_gene: TRBD2; abundance: NA; j_gene: TRBJ2-1; v_gene: TRBV6-5; CDR3aa: CASSGRTSGSFEQFF; CDR3nt: TGTGCCAGCAGTGGAAGGACTAGCGGGAGTTTTGAGCAGTTCTTC
d_gene: TRBD1; abundance: NA; j_gene: TRBJ2-1; v_gene: TRBV7-3; CDR3aa: CASSLSGGIGSYNEQFF; CDR3nt: TGTGCCAGCAGCTTATCAGGGGGTATAGGCTCCTACAATGAGCAGTTCTTC
d_gene: NA; abundance: NA; j_gene: TRBJ1-1; v_gene: TRBV18; CDR3aa: CASSPRTRDTEAFF; CDR3nt: TGTGCCAGCTCACCGCGGACGAGGGACACTGAAGCTTTCTTT
d_gene: NA; abundance: NA; j_gene: TRBJ2-7; v_gene: TRBV19; CDR3aa: CASSSSAYEQYF; CDR3nt: TGTGCCAGTAGTTCTAGCGCCTACGAGCAGTACTTC
d_gene: NA; abundance: NA; j_gene: TRBJ1-1; v_gene: TRBV7-9; CDR3aa: CASSPGTPNTEAFF; CDR3nt: TGTGCCAGCAGCCCCGGGACACCGAACACTGAAGCTTTCTTT
d_gene: NA; abundance: NA; j_gene: TRBJ2-7; v_gene: TRBV28; CDR3aa: CASREGQERVRDF; CDR3nt: TGTGCCAGCAGGGAGGGGCAGGAGCGGGTCCGCGACTTC
d_gene: NA; abundance: NA; j_gene: TRBJ1-5; v_gene: TRBV10-3; CDR3aa: CAISESTGVNQPQHF; CDR3nt: TGTGCCATCAGTGAGTCGACAGGCGTCAATCAGCCCCAGCATTTT
d_gene: TRBD1; abundance: NA; j_gene: TRBJ2-5; v_gene: TRBV14; CDR3aa: CASSQRQGAIQETQYF; CDR3nt: TGTGCCAGCAGCCAACGACAGGGGGCGATCCAAGAGACCCAGTACTTC
d_gene: NA; abundance: NA; j_gene: TRBJ2-7; v_gene: TRBV6-5; CDR3aa: CASSYQYEQYF; CDR3nt: TGTGCCAGCAGTTATCAGTACGAGCAGTACTTC
d_gene: NA; abundance: NA; j_gene: TRBJ2-7; v_gene: TRBV5-1; CDR3aa: CASSFGGEAYEQYF; CDR3nt: TGCGCCAGCAGCTTCGGAGGAGAGGCCTACGAGCAGTACTTC
d_gene: NA; abundance: NA; j_gene: TRBJ2-1; v_gene: TRBV28; CDR3aa: CASSYDRPSYNEQFF; CDR3nt: TGTGCCAGCAGTTACGACAGGCCTTCCTACAATGAGCAGTTCTTC
d_gene: TRBD1; abundance: NA; j_gene: TRBJ2-7; v_gene: TRBV9; CDR3aa: CASTRGLENEQYF; CDR3nt: TGTGCCAGCACCAGGGGGCTGGAGAACGAGCAGTACTTC
d_gene: NA; abundance: NA; j_gene: TRBJ2-1; v_gene: TRBV5-6; CDR3aa: CASSDSRTPADEQFF; CDR3nt: TGTGCCAGCAGCGACTCTCGGACTCCAGCCGATGAGCAGTTCTTC
d_gene: TRBD2; abundance: NA; j_gene: TRBJ2-7; v_gene: TRBV27; CDR3aa: CASSGAWPSGAYEQYF; CDR3nt: TGTGCCAGCAGTGGGGCATGGCCTAGCGGTGCCTACGAGCAGTACTTC
d_gene: TRBD1; abundance: once; j_gene: TRBJ2-2; v_gene: TRBV12-5; CDR3aa: CASGPAGGTGELFF; CDR3nt: TGTGCTAGTGGTCCCGCAGGGGGCACCGGGGAGCTGTTTTTT
d_gene: TRBD2; abundance: NA; j_gene: TRBJ2-3; v_gene: TRBV6-5; CDR3aa: CASNGLGTDTQYF; CDR3nt: TGTGCCAGCAACGGACTAGGAACAGATACGCAGTATTTT
d_gene: NA; abundance: NA; j_gene: TRBJ2-5; v_gene: TRBV13; CDR3aa: CASSHRTGLEETQYF; CDR3nt: TGTGCCAGCAGCCACCGTACAGGGTTGGAAGAGACCCAGTACTTC
d_gene: NA; abundance: NA; j_gene: TRBJ2-5; v_gene: TRBV5-6; CDR3aa: CASSLEGGIQETQYF; CDR3nt: TGTGCCAGCAGCTTGGAGGGAGGAATCCAAGAGACCCAGTACTTC
d_gene: NA; abundance: NA; j_gene: TRBJ2-1; v_gene: TRBV10-3; CDR3aa: CAINGGFSYNEQFF; CDR3nt: TGTGCCATCAACGGCGGCTTCTCCTACAATGAGCAGTTCTTC
d_gene: NA; abundance: NA; j_gene: TRBJ2-7; v_gene: TRBV10-3; CDR3aa: CAISVGQIYEQYF; CDR3nt: TGTGCCATCAGTGTAGGACAGATCTACGAGCAGTACTTC
d_gene: TRBD1; abundance: NA; j_gene: TRBJ2-2; v_gene: TRBV25-1; CDR3aa: CASSDPGTGFVGELFF; CDR3nt: TGTGCCAGCAGTGACCCCGGGACAGGGTTTGTCGGGGAGCTGTTTTTT
d_gene: NA; abundance: NA; j_gene: TRBJ2-6; v_gene: TRBV6-5; CDR3aa: CASSKTGAGANVLTF; CDR3nt: TGTGCCAGCAGCAAAACAGGTGCCGGGGCCAACGTCCTGACTTTC
d_gene: TRBD2; abundance: NA; j_gene: TRBJ2-1; v_gene: TRBV7-2; CDR3aa: CASSFGGTSSPNEQFF; CDR3nt: TGTGCCAGCAGCTTCGGGGGGACTAGCTCCCCTAATGAGCAGTTCTTC
d_gene: NA; abundance: NA; j_gene: TRBJ2-1; v_gene: TRBV9; CDR3aa: CASSATNEQFF; CDR3nt: TGTGCCAGCAGCGCGACTAATGAGCAGTTCTTC
d_gene: NA; abundance: NA; j_gene: TRBJ2-7; v_gene: TRBV9; CDR3aa: CASSAEGGQTYEQYF; CDR3nt: TGTGCCAGCAGCGCAGAAGGAGGGCAGACCTACGAGCAGTACTTC
d_gene: TRBD2; abundance: NA; j_gene: TRBJ2-7; v_gene: TRBV6-1; CDR3aa: CASRDTSGVPYEQYF; CDR3nt: TGTGCCAGCAGGGATACTAGCGGAGTACCATACGAGCAGTACTTC
d_gene: TRBD1; abundance: NA; j_gene: TRBJ2-2; v_gene: TRBV29-1; CDR3aa: CSPAGDRQGGELFF; CDR3nt: TGCAGCCCCGCCGGGGACAGGCAGGGGGGGGAGCTGTTTTTT
d_gene: NA; abundance: NA; j_gene: TRBJ1-2; v_gene: TRBV2; CDR3aa: CASSEVMAANYGYTF; CDR3nt: TGTGCCAGCAGTGAAGTTATGGCAGCTAACTATGGCTACACCTTC
d_gene: NA; abundance: NA; j_gene: TRBJ1-4; v_gene: TRBV29-1; CDR3aa: CSVKKGELFF; CDR3nt: TGCAGCGTGAAAAAGGGGGAACTGTTTTTT
d_gene: NA; abundance: NA; j_gene: TRBJ1-3; v_gene: TRBV30; CDR3aa: CAWSAPVSGNTIYF; CDR3nt: TGTGCCTGGAGTGCACCGGTCTCTGGAAACACCATATATTTT
d_gene: NA; abundance: NA; j_gene: TRBJ2-7; v_gene: TRBV30; CDR3aa: CAWTPEVLSTLQYF; CDR3nt: TGTGCCTGGACGCCGGAGGTTCTTAGTACGTTGCAGTACTTC
d_gene: NA; abundance: NA; j_gene: TRBJ2-5; v_gene: TRBV6-1; CDR3aa: CASSEGPTQETQYF; CDR3nt: TGTGCCAGCAGTGAAGGGCCAACCCAAGAGACCCAGTACTTC
d_gene: NA; abundance: NA; j_gene: TRBJ2-7; v_gene: TRBV6-6; CDR3aa: CATAFPSSYEQYF; CDR3nt: TGTGCCACCGCGTTCCCGAGCTCCTACGAGCAGTACTTC
d_gene: NA; abundance: once; j_gene: TRBJ1-5; v_gene: TRBV15; CDR3aa: CATSRAFYSNQPQHF; CDR3nt: TGTGCCACCAGCAGGGCCTTTTATAGCAATCAGCCCCAGCATTTT
d_gene: NA; abundance: NA; j_gene: TRBJ1-2; v_gene: TRBV6-5; CDR3aa: CASSSGRTANYGYTF; CDR3nt: TGTGCCAGCAGTTCAGGCAGGACAGCTAACTATGGCTACACCTTC
d_gene: NA; abundance: NA; j_gene: TRBJ2-3; v_gene: TRBV6-5; CDR3aa: CASSPDWSRGTQYF; CDR3nt: TGTGCCAGCAGTCCCGACTGGAGCCGGGGTACGCAGTATTTT
d_gene: TRBD2; abundance: NA; j_gene: TRBJ2-5; v_gene: TRBV7-9; CDR3aa: CASSAGLAGEYKETQYF; CDR3nt: TGTGCCAGCAGCGCGGGACTAGCGGGAGAGTATAAGGAGACCCAGTACTTC